Described below is a single T cell receptor beta chain sequence and its context. No antigen is known for it. As for treatment: approximately nine-day PBMC culture with coronavirus spike peptide pools or control peptides (ViraFEST assay). ViraFEST relied on peptide pools to expand antigen-specific T cells; the TCRs were sequenced afterward. Peptide pools at approximately 10 ug/ml and IL-2 at about 9.6 IU/ml were added to cultures of 1.8 million or so PBMCs per well. The sample belongs to a study of vaccination and CD4 T cells after COVID-19. For the study at large: Samples were taken after vaccination, a median of around 76 days after dose two, with a range of 14 to 241. Overlapping spike peptides of SARS-CoV-2, HCoV-NL63, HCoV-OC43 and HCoV-229E stimulated the cells.

With the Oncomine TCR Beta short-read assay, DNA from cultured CD4+ T cells was sequenced. TCRdb re-called the PCR reads with MiXCR, one entry per CDR3 protein. The sample lists roughly 20,000 distinct CDR3 sequences, under 60% occurring once. The germline V gene has CDR1 SNHLY and CDR2 FYNNEI. CDR3 length: 14 residues. V lost 8 bases and J lost 4; bases outside the gene matches: 0. Sequenced sample: CD4+ T cells from blood, cultured in vitro. This clonotype was obtained from a human donor who had recovered from COVID-19. V is TRBV2 and J is TRBJ2-3, with 16 bases lining up with TRBD2. CDR3 amino acids: CASGTSGRADTQYF. The CDR3 DNA follows: TGTGCCAGCGGGACTAGCGGGAGGGCAGATACGCAGTATTTT. Full variable domain (missing parts from reference TRBV2 and TRBJ2-3): EPEVTQTPSHQVTQMGQEVILRCVPISNHLYFYWYRQILGQKVEFLVSFYNNEISEKSEIFDDQFSVERPDGSNFTLKIRSTKLEDSAMYFCASGTSGRADTQYFGPGTRLTVL.